This T cell receptor (beta chain) originates from a study of CD8+CD57+ T cells in acquired aplastic anemia. This clonotype was seen at least ten times. Antigen specificity is unknown. CDR3 and TCR beta VDJ profiling relied on genomic DNA as the template. TCRdb called the reads again in MiXCR, with one record for every CDR3 protein. The sample gives 200,000 to 250,000 distinct CDR3 sequences, approximately 35% of which show up once; 0.95% to 1.2% is in the top ten. Study-wide findings and caveats: Fewer than 30 CD8+ CDR3 sequences were shared between patients and controls. A significant difference in CD8+ Simpson's diversity between patients and controls was not found.

The sequence derives from a human donor in good health, serving as a control. Sequences were obtained from sorted CD4+, CD8+, or CD8+CD57+ T cells (not recorded which) from PBMCs.

Written as DNA, the CDR3 is TGTGCCAGCAGTTTTACAGGGGGCTCCGAGCAGTACTTC. This sequence encodes CASSFTGGSEQYF. J is TRBJ2-7 and V is TRBV12-3 or TRBV12-4, with 9 bases identical to TRBD1. Trimming cost V 3 bases and J 6 bases; bases outside gene matches: 3. The CDR3 covers 13 residues.